These 4 T cell receptor beta chains share one sample of origin, sequenced in a study of glioma-infiltrating T cells after dendritic cell vaccination. Measured with immunoSEQ multiplex PCR; TCRdb has only the in-frame clones, and not every one. Of more than 85,000 clones in the sample, 85% to 90% are singletons; the top ten hold less than 3%. The source was blood, collected before dendritic cell vaccination. The receptors here all came from a human donor with glioblastoma.

This chain uses TRBV5-1 with TRBJ1-3; D is perhaps TRBD1 (6 bases). The germline gives CDR1 SGHRS, CDR2 YFSETQ. This CDR3 comprises 14 residues. The germline V and J ends were trimmed by 4 bases and 4 bases, with 12 bases remaining between them. Here the CDR3 reads CASSPGGDGNTIYF. CDR3 coding DNA: TGCGCCAGCAGCCCGGGGGGCGACGGAAACACCATATATTTT.

The chain joins TRBV18 to TRBJ2-3, with D maybe TRBD1 (6 bases). Trimming pared 3 bases from V and 2 bases from J, leaving 9 bases between. Germline lookup yields CDR1 KGHSH and CDR2 LQKENI. The CDR3 sequence is 14 residues long. CDR3 sequence (DNA): TGTGCCAGCTCACCTCAGGGGTACACAGATACGCAGTATTTT. Translation gives CASSPQGYTDTQYF.

The V gene is TRBV5-8, the J gene TRBJ2-4; maybe TRBD2 (7 bases). The V end lost 4 bases, the J end lost 0 bases, and 26 bases lay between the germline ends. Per germline, CDR1 SGHTS and CDR2 YDEGEE. The length of the CDR3 is 20 residues. The CDR3 reads CASSRVGGRGISLAKNIQYF. The CDR3 DNA sequence: TGTGCCAGCAGCCGGGTCGGGGGGCGCGGGATCAGCTTAGCCAAAAACATTCAGTACTTC.

CDR3 sequence reads: CASSFGREGEKLFF. CDR3 DNA sequence: TGTGCCAGCAGCTTCGGTAGGGAGGGAGAAAAACTGTTTTTT. J is TRBJ1-4 and V is TRBV11-3; D not resolved. Germline CDR1 is SGHNT and CDR2 is YENEEA. The CDR3 runs to 14 residues. Trimming took off 3 bases at V and 8 bases at J, with 13 bases between the two ends.